The T cell receptor beta chain under discussion was sequenced for a study of human T cells and chemical hapten exposure (dated by TCRdb to the early 2020s). As for the study more broadly: Libraries were combined into a pool for sequencing, and differences in TCR yield between samples came mainly from small differences in library volumes within the pool. The study tracked peripheral blood TCR repertoire changes in vivo during primary and secondary sensitization to the hapten diphenylcyclopropenone (DPC) in alopecia patients. Both TCR alpha and TCR beta chains were sequenced from each blood RNA sample. Points the paper makes about the study in general: After repeated subsampling, changes were observed in the strength of the expansion versus patch-test correlation and in the threshold at which the correlation became significant. DPC sensitization did not change the number of TCRs with a frequency above 1 in 1000, and there was no evidence of changes in global repertoire structure.

Library creation used 5' RACE. This sample was sequenced with an Illumina MiSeq. During library preparation, unique molecular identifiers were attached to individual cDNA molecules so that TCRs could be counted in a quantitative, reproducible way. As for the authors' bioinformatics: A median of roughly 99,000 TCRs per sample was observed, with a range of about 23,224 to 750,000. V, J and CDR3 annotation of the TCR reads was performed with the Decombinator software suite. For the PS versus PT1 abundance plots, all samples were subsampled to the same number of TCRs (28,000). Expanded TCRs were defined as absent before sensitization and observed at least eight times at the 2-week time point. TCRdb applied fastp at Q25 and MiXCR to the public reads, then kept only in-frame beta chains. Each CDR3 protein gets just one entry, which takes the most common genes and DNA from the rows behind it. None of the V and J calls come from the authors' own analysis; TCRdb made them. The sample table holds over 70,000 distinct CDR3 sequences, of which 15% to 20% were seen once. The top ten clones comprise 6.8% of the sample.

The CDR3 sequence holds 12 residues, the cysteine and phenylalanine included. Only the CDR3 region is kept as DNA, spanning 36 bases read in frame from base 1. V is reduced by 6 bases and J by 4 bases, leaving a spacing of 8 bases between them. CDR1 and CDR2 are drawn from the germline V gene: SNHLY, FYNNEI. In regard to this clonotype: This clone's antigen is unknown. Per-base quality was not reported, and no clone a single base away is much larger than it.

Total RNA was isolated from unfractionated whole blood collected in Tempus Blood RNA tubes. Roughly five healthy volunteers acted as controls for TCR sequencing and had blood drawn at day 0, 2 weeks and 6 weeks. The receptor chain draws on TRBV2 and TRBJ2-3; the D gene is perhaps TRBD1, on 6 matching bases. The sequence derives from a female donor in good health. The CDR3 has the sequence CASRGAADTQYF. In nucleotides, the sequence is TGTGCCAGCAGGGGGGCGGCAGATACGCAGTATTTT.